Below are 18 T cell receptor beta chains sequenced from a single sample in a study of blood T cell repertoires in COVID-19. Sequencing used immunoSEQ multiplex PCR; TCRdb keeps in-frame clones, though not all of them. The sample consists of approximately 100,000 clones, approximately 90% of them appearing once. The sample was peripheral blood. These receptors came from a human donor with acute or convalescent COVID-19. The donor label of this sample is uncertain.

This chain joins TRBV6-5 and TRBJ2-5; possibly TRBD1 for D (5 bases). The CDR3 loop spans 13 amino acids. Trimming left V 2 bases short and J 3 bases short, with 7 bases between. Germline values: CDR1 MNHEY, CDR2 SVGAGI. CDR3 region: CASSYAGKETQYF. The DNA for the CDR3 is TGTGCCAGCAGTTACGCAGGGAAAGAGACCCAGTACTTC.

The gene calls are TRBV7-4 and TRBJ2-1, with 11 bases that match TRBD2. CDR1 and CDR2 from the germline V gene are SGHVT and SQSDAQ. CDR3 length: 16 amino acids. V dropped 5 bases and J dropped 5; count of bases not matched to a gene: 8. CDR3 DNA: TGTGCCAGCAGCCTCCTACCGGGACTAGCGGACAATGAGCAGTTCTTC. Protein sequence: CASSLLPGLADNEQFF.

V and J are TRBV29-1 and TRBJ1-2; D unresolved. The V gene's germline CDR1 is SQVTM and CDR2 ANQGSEA. The CDR3 has 12 residues. Trimming cost V 5 bases and J 4 bases, with 11 bases left between them. The CDR3 spells CSVLDGSYGYTF. For the CDR3, the DNA is TGCAGCGTTTTGGACGGGAGCTATGGCTACACCTTC.

This clone came up once. The V call is TRBV11-1, the J call TRBJ2-2; D gene uncertain. The germline gives CDR1 SGHAT, CDR2 FQDESV (reference sequence). CDR3 length: 14 amino acids. V was trimmed by 1 base and J by 6 bases, leaving 9 bases between them. The CDR3 is CASSLDPGAGELFF. The CDR3 DNA reads TGTGCCAGCAGCTTAGATCCAGGCGCCGGGGAGCTGTTTTTT.

The CDR3 sequence is CASSFETGRNKGLAGAPDTQYF. DNA of the CDR3: TGTGCCAGCAGCTTTGAGACAGGGCGAAACAAGGGACTAGCGGGAGCTCCAGATACGCAGTATTTT. This rearrangement joins TRBV7-7 to TRBJ2-3; 14 nucleotides line up with TRBD2. The J segment lost 4 bases and the V segment lost 3 bases, leaving 21 bases of the junction unmatched. Germline CDR1 and CDR2: SSHAT and FNYEAQ (reference sequence). The CDR3 sequence is 22 residues long. The full variable domain, completed using reference TRBV7-7 and TRBJ2-3, is GAGVSQSPRYKVTKRGQDVTLRCDPISSHATLYWYQQALGQGPEFLTYFNYEAQPDKSGLPSDRFSAERPEGSISTLTIQRTEQRDSAMYRCASSFETGRNKGLAGAPDTQYFGPGTRLTVL.

The V gene is TRBV5-1, the J gene TRBJ1-3; D remains unclear. Deletions cut 4 bases from V and 3 bases from J, with 14 bases between. CDR3 length: 15 residues. Germline lookup yields CDR1 SGHRS and CDR2 YFSETQ. The CDR3 reads CASSPSARVGNTIYF. Here the CDR3 DNA reads TGCGCCAGCAGCCCATCGGCCCGGGTTGGAAACACCATATATTTT.

The chain joins TRBV3-1 (or the pseudogene TRBV3-2) to TRBJ1-2; D may be TRBD1 (5 bases). The CDR3 extends over 16 amino acids. Germline V CDR1 and CDR2: LGHDT, YNNKEL (reference sequence). V dropped 0 bases and J dropped 7 bases, with 18 bases sitting between them. The CDR3 loop is CASSQDQWGEKSGYTF. The CDR3 nucleotides read TGTGCCAGCAGCCAAGATCAGTGGGGGGAAAAGTCTGGCTACACCTTC.

This clone appeared a single time. The chain couples TRBV5-1 to TRBJ1-2, with a possible D match to TRBD1 (6 bases). This CDR3 is 13 amino acids long. Germline V gene sequence: CDR1 SGHRS, CDR2 YFSETQ. Between the trimmed V and J ends, which lost 7 bases and 4 bases, there was a span of 14 bases. The CDR3 DNA follows: TGCGCCAGCGGCAGGGGTTGGGGCTATGGCTACACCTTC. It is translated as CASGRGWGYGYTF.

In its sample, this clone is medium-sized. At the DNA level, this CDR3 is encoded by other sequences in the same sample as well. The rearrangement uses TRBV19 and TRBJ2-1, with D possibly matching TRBD2 (5 bases). Germline CDR1 and CDR2: LNHDA and SQIVND (reference sequence). The CDR3 covers 15 residues. Trimming removed 2 bases at V and 2 bases at J, with 10 bases between. CDR3 coding DNA: TGTGCCAGTAGTATAACCAGCGGAGCCTACAATGAGCAGTTCTTC. Protein product: CASSITSGAYNEQFF.

The chain links TRBV5-1 to TRBJ2-5, with TRBD1 matching over 9 bases. Germline V gene sequence: CDR1 SGHRS, CDR2 YFSETQ. Trimming took 3 bases from V and 2 from J; bases not matched to a gene: 5. This CDR3 comprises 15 residues. The CDR3 protein is CASSYGTGRQETQYF. CDR3 bases: TGCGCCAGCAGCTACGGGACAGGGAGACAAGAGACCCAGTACTTC.

The chain employs TRBV10-3 and TRBJ1-6, with D unresolved. Trimming left V 9 bases short and J 10 bases short, with 13 bases between. The germline V gene encodes CDR1 ENHRY and CDR2 SYGVKD. This CDR3 region has 12 residues. CDR3 loop: CAIGSAGSPLHF. CDR3 DNA: TGTGCCATTGGGTCGGCGGGGTCACCCCTCCACTTT.

The chain recombines TRBV7-2 with TRBJ2-7, with 7 positions matching TRBD2. CDR1 SGHTA and CDR2 FQGNSA come from the germline V gene. The junction had 7 bases not matched to a gene; V was cut back by 5 bases and J by 0 bases. CDR3 size: 15 residues. The chain's CDR3 is CASSLYPSGSYEQYF. CDR3 sequence (DNA): TGTGCCAGCAGCCTATACCCTAGCGGCTCCTACGAGCAGTACTTC.

This chain links TRBV7-3 with TRBJ1-3; D gene uncertain. The CDR3 covers 14 residues. Trimming removed 5 bases at V and 1 base at J, with 9 bases between. Germline CDR1 SGHTA, CDR2 FQGTGA. The DNA for the CDR3 is TGTGCCAGCAGCGAAGACTTGTCTGGAAACACCATATATTTT. It is translated as CASSEDLSGNTIYF.

V and J are TRBV11-3 and TRBJ2-1; tentatively, D is TRBD2 (5 bases). V gave up 8 bases and J gave up 7 bases, with 21 bases separating them. From germline, CDR1 is SGHNT and CDR2 YENEEA. The CDR3 length is 15 residues. The CDR3 DNA sequence: TGTGCCAGCTTAACTCGAGGGCCTACCGAGAATGAGCAGTTCTTC. It yields the protein CASLTRGPTENEQFF. The full variable domain, completed using reference TRBV11-3 and TRBJ2-1, is EAGVVQSPRYKIIEKKQPVAFWCNPISGHNTLYWYLQNLGQGPELLIRYENEEAVDDSQLPKDRFSAERLKGVDSTLKIQPAELGDSAVYLCASLTRGPTENEQFFGPGTRLTVL.

This clone was seen a single time. The chain is built from TRBV29-1 and TRBJ1-1; the match to TRBD1 covers 8 bases. Unmatched junction bases numbered 11, after V lost 6 bases and J lost 8 bases. This CDR3 spans 13 amino acids. The germline gives CDR1 SQVTM, CDR2 ANQGSEA. This CDR3 is CSVPQADREEAFF. The DNA for the CDR3 is TGCAGCGTCCCCCAGGCGGACAGGGAGGAAGCTTTCTTT. Looking up the rest from reference TRBV29-1 and TRBJ1-1 gives the full variable domain: SAVISQKPSRDICQRGTSLTIQCQVDSQVTMMFWYRQQPGQSLTLIATANQGSEATYESGFVIDKFPISRPNLTFSTLTVSNMSPEDSSIYLCSVPQADREEAFFGQGTRLTVV.

The chain is built from TRBV6-2 or TRBV6-3 and TRBJ1-6; D is unclear. The germline V gene has CDR1 MNHEY and CDR2 SVGEGT. The CDR3 has 14 amino acids. V lost 2 bases to trimming and J lost 9 bases, with 11 bases between them. The CDR3 coding sequence is TGTGCCAGCAGTTACCTAGCGGGAAGTTCACCCCTCCACTTT. It translates to CASSYLAGSSPLHF.

The V and J genes are TRBV7-2 and TRBJ1-5; 9 positions agree with TRBD1. Germline CDR1 SGHTA, CDR2 FQGNSA. V trimming: 5 bases; J trimming: 7 bases; junction bases outside the gene matches: 12. The length of the CDR3 is 16 residues. The CDR3 DNA follows: TGTGCCAGCAGCAATACGGGGGGACAGGGAGGCCAGCCCCAGCATTTT. Protein: CASSNTGGQGGQPQHF.

This chain uses TRBV15 with TRBJ1-5; 9 bases are a match to TRBD1. After removal of 6 bases from V and 1 base from J, the junction contained 1 base not matched to a gene. This CDR3 comprises 14 residues. CDR1 and CDR2 from the germline V gene are LNHNV and YYDKDF (reference sequence). CDR3 sequence: CATRTGGSNQPQHF. Here the CDR3 DNA reads TGTGCCACCAGGACAGGGGGAAGCAATCAGCCCCAGCATTTT.